Below are 19 T cell receptor beta chains sequenced from a single sample in a study of T cell repertoires in cytomegalovirus infection. Which antigens these TCRs recognize remains unknown. Each CDR3 protein is one row after TCRdb ran MiXCR on the reads. The data show roughly 69,000 distinct CDR3 sequences, just over 20% seen once. The sequences come from CD8+ T cells from cultured PBMCs, collected from culture after CMV antigen stimulation. The receptor set was obtained from a human donor in good health (CMV status not recorded). Some clones in this sample may be carry-over from other donors' samples.

There are a few counts of this clonotype. The CDR3 sequence is CASNGPGRDNQPQHF. CDR3 nucleotides: TGTGCCAGTAACGGACCGGGACGTGACAATCAGCCCCAGCATTTT. J is TRBJ1-5 and V is TRBV19; maybe TRBD1 (5 bases). The germline gives CDR1 LNHDA, CDR2 SQIVND (reference sequence). This CDR3 spans 15 amino acids. The V gene lost 7 bases and the J gene lost 3 bases, with 16 bases spanning the gap.

The chain employs TRBV29-1 and TRBJ2-5; D is unresolved. V lost 3 bases and J lost 1, with 15 bases in between. From germline, CDR1 is SQVTM and CDR2 ANQGSEA. The CDR3 loop spans 15 amino acids. In DNA, the CDR3 is TGCAGCGTTGACACCGCCGGGTGGACCCAAGAGACCCAGTACTTC. Translating gives CSVDTAGWTQETQYF.

This clonotype appeared a few times. The J gene is TRBJ1-1, the V gene TRBV6-2 or TRBV6-3; no clear D. Germline CDR1 is MNHEY and CDR2 is SVGEGT. The V end was cut by 4 bases, the J end by 1 base, with 16 bases between. The CDR3 length is 16 residues. In DNA form, the CDR3 reads TGTGCCAGCAGTTCGCTATTTCGCGTCCGGAACACTGAAGCTTTCTTT. It codes for CASSSLFRVRNTEAFF.

CDR3 sequence (DNA): TGTGCCAGCAGTTACCCGAATTCTTCCCCCGATGAGCAGTTCTTC. This sequence encodes CASSYPNSSPDEQFF. This sequence joins TRBV6-5 and TRBJ2-1; D remains unclear. V gave up 2 bases and J gave up 8 bases, with 16 bases separating them. Germline V gene data show CDR1 as MNHEY and CDR2 as SVGAGI. This CDR3 is 15 amino acids long.

This clonotype came up a few times. This chain links TRBV12-3 or TRBV12-4 with TRBJ1-5, with a tentative D call TRBD1 (5 bases). V was trimmed by 4 bases and J by 0 bases, leaving 13 bases between them. This CDR3 comprises 16 residues. CDR3 amino acids: CASSSRSGSSNQPQHF. The DNA for the CDR3 is TGTGCCAGCAGTTCTCGTTCAGGGAGTAGCAATCAGCCCCAGCATTTT.

This clonotype was detected a few times. This chain connects TRBV27 to TRBJ1-5; tentative D call: TRBD1 (6 bases). The CDR3 runs 19 residues. The germline V and J ends were trimmed by 2 bases and 4 bases, with 24 bases remaining between them. Looked up from germline, CDR1 is MNHEY and CDR2 is SMNVEV (reference sequence). This CDR3 is CASSLESSGRQVINQPQHF. The CDR3 DNA sequence: TGTGCCAGCAGTTTAGAATCATCGGGCCGACAGGTTATTAATCAGCCCCAGCATTTT.

This clonotype came up a few times. The chain couples TRBV6-8 to TRBJ2-7; 8 positions match TRBD2. Germline V CDR1 and CDR2: MNHGY, SAAAGT. V was pared by 3 bases and J by 0 bases, with 7 bases of the junction left unmatched. The CDR3 spans 16 residues. CDR3 loop: CASSYVTSAPSYEQYF. The CDR3 nucleotides are TGTGCCAGCAGTTATGTGACTAGCGCCCCCTCCTACGAGCAGTACTTC.

The chain employs TRBV4-3 and TRBJ2-2; D tentatively fits TRBD1 or TRBD2 (5 bases each). The V and J ends lost 0 bases and 7 bases respectively, with 15 bases between them. This CDR3 spans 16 amino acids. In germline, CDR1 is LGHNA, CDR2 YSLEER. This CDR3 reads CASSQDSYPRGGELFF. The CDR3 DNA reads TGCGCCAGCAGCCAAGATTCTTACCCGAGGGGCGGGGAGCTGTTTTTT.

The chain joins TRBV7-9 to TRBJ2-7; 9 nucleotides align to TRBD2. CDR3 length: 16 amino acids. V shed 0 bases and J 6 bases; nucleotides not matched to a gene: 9. Germline values: CDR1 SEHNR, CDR2 FQNEAQ (reference sequence). CDR3 bases: TGTGCCAGCAGCTTAGCCCCCCTAGCGGGGCTTGTCGAGCAGTACTTC. Residues: CASSLAPLAGLVEQYF.

J is TRBJ1-5 and V is TRBV2; no clear D. Germline-derived CDR1 and CDR2 are SNHLY and FYNNEI. This CDR3 comprises 11 residues. Trimming left V 6 bases short and J 3 bases short, with 3 bases between. The CDR3 nucleotides read TGTGCCAGCAGGGACAATCAGCCCCAGCATTTT. Its translation is CASRDNQPQHF. The whole variable domain, filled in from reference TRBV2 and TRBJ1-5, reads EPEVTQTPSHQVTQMGQEVILRCVPISNHLYFYWYRQILGQKVEFLVSFYNNEISEKSEIFDDQFSVERPDGSNFTLKIRSTKLEDSAMYFCASRDNQPQHFGDGTRLSIL.

This sequence joins TRBV4-1 and TRBJ2-3; TRBD1 matches 7 bases. V lost 2 bases, J lost 5 bases, and 13 bases stayed unmatched. Germline V gene lookup returns CDR1 MGHRA and CDR2 YSYEKL. This CDR3 comprises 17 residues. The chain's CDR3 is CASSQIHLTGSRDTQYF. For the CDR3, the DNA is TGCGCCAGCAGCCAAATCCATCTGACAGGGAGTAGAGATACGCAGTATTTT.

The chain joins TRBV6-1 to TRBJ1-1; the D is unclear. Germline assignment: CDR1 MNHNS and CDR2 SASEGT. This CDR3 is built from 15 residues. Between the trimmed V and J ends, which lost 5 bases and 0 bases, there was a span of 13 bases. Here the CDR3 reads CASSQSGDMNTEAFF. In DNA form, the CDR3 reads TGTGCCAGCAGTCAAAGTGGGGATATGAACACTGAAGCTTTCTTT.

The chain has TRBV7-2 and TRBJ2-5, with 8 bases lining up with TRBD1. This CDR3 contains 14 residues. The germline gives CDR1 SGHTA, CDR2 FQGNSA. J was trimmed by 4 bases and V by 4 bases; bases with no gene match: 5. The CDR3 DNA sequence: TGTGCCAGCAGCTCCCCGACAGGGGTAGAGACCCAGTACTTC. As protein: CASSSPTGVETQYF.

The chain links TRBV27 to TRBJ2-2, with 14 bases fitting TRBD2. Germline CDR1 and CDR2: MNHEY and SMNVEV (reference sequence). J lost 3 bases, V lost 4 bases, and 7 bases had no gene match. This CDR3 has 18 amino acids. The CDR3 sequence is CASSSRLAGGLYTGELFF. The CDR3 DNA sequence: TGTGCCAGCAGTTCCCGACTAGCGGGGGGGCTATACACCGGGGAGCTGTTTTTT.

This chain joins TRBV7-8 and TRBJ1-1; the match to TRBD1 covers 8 bases. The CDR3 length is 16 residues. Germline assignment: CDR1 SGHVS and CDR2 FQNEAQ. Trimming at V came to 5 bases and at J to 4 bases, leaving 12 bases not matched to a gene. Written as DNA, the CDR3 is TGTGCCAGCAGCCCCTACAGGGGGGATAGGATCACTGAAGCTTTCTTT. Amino acids: CASSPYRGDRITEAFF.

In its sample, this clonotype was seen a few times. The genes are TRBV6-2 or TRBV6-3 and TRBJ2-2, with D possibly matching TRBD2 (5 bases). This CDR3 is built from 15 residues. The V end was cut by 0 bases, the J end by 7 bases, with 12 bases between. Germline-derived CDR1 and CDR2 are MNHEY and SVGEGT. The CDR3 is CASSYSADGNGELFF. The CDR3 region has the DNA TGTGCCAGCAGTTACTCAGCGGACGGAAACGGGGAGCTGTTTTTT.

This clonotype was seen only a few times. V gene TRBV20-1 combines with J gene TRBJ1-5, with 10 bases aligning to TRBD1. Unmatched junction bases numbered 14, after V lost 6 bases and J lost 6 bases. Germline assignment: CDR1 DFQATT and CDR2 SNEGSKA (reference sequence). The CDR3 is 16 amino acids. In DNA, the CDR3 is TGCAGTGCCGAAAGCCGGGACAGGGGTCCAGGTCAGCCCCAGCATTTT. It encodes CSAESRDRGPGQPQHF.

The table lists this clonotype with a few counts. The chain recombines TRBV12-3 or TRBV12-4 with TRBJ1-5; 7 bases line up with TRBD1. The CDR3 is 14 residues long. V shed 5 bases and J 6 bases; nucleotides not matched to a gene: 7. The CDR3 coding sequence is TGTGCCAGCAGTCCTTCGACAGGGCTTCAGCCCCAGCATTTT. This sequence encodes CASSPSTGLQPQHF.

The CDR3 DNA reads as TGTGCCAGCAGCTTCGGACGGTTTAGCACAGATACGCAGTATTTT. Protein sequence: CASSFGRFSTDTQYF. The chain recombines TRBV6-2 or TRBV6-3 with TRBJ2-3; no reliable D call. This CDR3 spans 15 amino acids. V lost 6 bases, J lost 0 bases, and 13 bases lay in between. Per the germline V gene, CDR1 is MNHEY and CDR2 is SVGEGT.